The next 30 T cell receptor beta chains were all read from a single sample in a study of a mutant IDH1 vaccine in newly diagnosed glioma. Clones were sequenced by immunoSEQ multiplex PCR, and TCRdb holds only the in-frame ones, with some missing. The sample lists 40,000 or so clones, roughly 84% occurring once. Time point of the sample: week 11, during vaccination. A single vaccine dose contained 300 ug of mutant IDH1 20-mer peptide, and topical imiquimod was used with it. For these receptors, no antigen is known. The sequences come from PBMCs, collected from a glioma patient whose treatment included an IDH1 peptide vaccine. The receptors derive from a man aged 35-49 years with glioma.

This chain links TRBV5-1 with TRBJ2-3; 11 bases fit TRBD1. This CDR3 has 15 residues. V was pared by 8 bases and J by 4 bases, with 9 bases of the junction left unmatched. Per germline, CDR1 SGHRS and CDR2 YFSETQ. The CDR3 nucleotides are TGCGCCAGTAGTGATCCGGGACAGGGGGCAGATACGCAGTATTTT. Encoded protein: CASSDPGQGADTQYF. Full variable domain (remainder filled in from reference TRBV5-1 and TRBJ2-3): KAGVTQTPRYLIKTRGQQVTLSCSPISGHRSVSWYQQTPGQGLQFLFEYFSETQRNKGNFPGRFSGRQFSNSRSEMNVSTLELGDSALYLCASSDPGQGADTQYFGPGTRLTVL.

The chain recombines TRBV4-3 with TRBJ1-5; D not resolved. V lost 0 bases to trimming and J lost 9 bases, with 9 bases between them. This CDR3 is 13 amino acids long. From germline, CDR1 is LGHNA and CDR2 YSLEER. The CDR3 sequence is CASSQESGRPQHF. The CDR3 region has the DNA TGCGCCAGCAGCCAAGAGAGCGGACGGCCCCAGCATTTT.

The gene calls are TRBV5-1 and TRBJ1-1; tentative D call: TRBD1 (5 bases). The CDR3 is 17 amino acids. Trimming removed 1 base at V and 1 base at J, with 17 bases between. Germline CDR1 reads SGHRS; CDR2 reads YFSETQ. This CDR3 is CASSLPGVGGGNTEAFF. CDR3 nucleotide sequence: TGCGCCAGCAGCTTGCCCGGAGTTGGGGGGGGGAACACTGAAGCTTTCTTT.

The V and J genes are TRBV2 and TRBJ2-2; D gene unclear. Looked up from germline, CDR1 is SNHLY and CDR2 is FYNNEI. The CDR3 loop spans 14 amino acids. Trimming cost V 1 base and J 4 bases, with 7 bases left between them. CDR3 sequence: CASSEVGSTGELFF. The DNA for the CDR3 is TGTGCCAGCAGTGAAGTCGGTAGCACCGGGGAGCTGTTTTTT.

V and J are TRBV2 and TRBJ2-5; D might be TRBD1 or TRBD2, each matching 5 bases. The germline gives CDR1 SNHLY, CDR2 FYNNEI. This CDR3 is 12 amino acids long. V was pared by 9 bases and J by 2 bases, with 10 bases between. CDR3 sequence: CARGRLQETQYF. In nucleotides, the CDR3 is TGTGCCAGGGGACGGTTACAAGAGACCCAGTACTTC. The full variable domain, completed using reference TRBV2 and TRBJ2-5, is EPEVTQTPSHQVTQMGQEVILRCVPISNHLYFYWYRQILGQKVEFLVSFYNNEISEKSEIFDDQFSVERPDGSNFTLKIRSTKLEDSAMYFCARGRLQETQYFGPGTRLLVL.

This clone has more than one count but fewer than ten. The chain uses TRBV27 and TRBJ2-2, with D perhaps assigned TRBD1 or TRBD2 (5 bases each). V gave up 7 bases and J gave up 6 bases, with 12 bases separating them. Germline V CDR1 and CDR2: MNHEY, SMNVEV (reference sequence). The CDR3 is 13 residues long. CDR3 sequence: CASNLLGAGELFF. CDR3 bases: TGTGCCAGCAATCTCCTGGGGGCCGGGGAGCTGTTTTTT.

The chain uses TRBV4-1 and TRBJ2-7; perhaps TRBD2 as D (5 bases). V was clipped by 4 bases and J by 3 bases, with 10 bases between them. The CDR3 length is 13 residues. The V gene's germline CDR1 is MGHRA and CDR2 YSYEKL. The CDR3 DNA reads as TGCGCCAGCAGCCCTCAAGAGGGCTACGAGCAGTACTTC. Its translation is CASSPQEGYEQYF.

J is TRBJ2-7 and V is TRBV9, with TRBD2 as a possible D gene (6 bases). With 0 bases removed from V and 1 base from J, the gap between germline ends came to 11 bases. CDR3 length equals 15 residues. Germline V gene sequence: CDR1 SGDLS, CDR2 YYNGEE. The CDR3 nucleotides are TGTGCCAGCAGCGTAGTTCCTAGCGCATCCTACGAGCAGTACTTC. It yields the protein CASSVVPSASYEQYF. Drawing the rest from reference TRBV9 and TRBJ2-7, the complete variable domain is DSGVTQTPKHLITATGQRVTLRCSPRSGDLSVYWYQQSLDQGLQFLIQYYNGEERAKGNILERFSAQQFPDLHSELNLSSLELGDSALYFCASSVVPSASYEQYFGPGTRLTVT.

The V call is TRBV5-1, the J call TRBJ2-1; D could derive from TRBD1 or TRBD2 (5 bases each). The CDR3 contains 15 residues. CDR1 and CDR2 from the germline V gene are SGHRS and YFSETQ. V lost 1 base, J lost 4 bases, and 12 bases lay in between. This chain's CDR3 is CASSLNGAAYNEQFF. In DNA form, the CDR3 reads TGCGCCAGCAGCTTGAACGGGGCGGCTTACAATGAGCAGTTCTTC.

This clone is medium-sized within its sample. V is TRBV7-2 and J is TRBJ2-7; 7 bases are shared with TRBD2. V lost 5 bases and J lost 10; bases outside the gene matches: 17. Germline CDR1 is SGHTA and CDR2 is FQGNSA. The CDR3 length is 15 residues. CDR3 sequence (DNA): TGTGCCAGCAGCATACCCGGGGCGGGAGTCGTAAGACAGTACTTC. Its translation: CASSIPGAGVVRQYF.

The chain recombines TRBV29-1 with TRBJ1-4; 10 bases line up with TRBD1. After removal of 5 bases from V and 5 bases from J, the junction contained 8 bases not matched to a gene. This CDR3 is built from 15 residues. The germline V gene has CDR1 SQVTM and CDR2 ANQGSEA. The CDR3 loop is CSVRGQGGQNEKLFF. In nucleotides, the CDR3 is TGCAGCGTTAGAGGACAGGGGGGACAAAATGAAAAACTGTTTTTT.

The rearrangement joins TRBV6-6 to TRBJ2-5, with TRBD2 matching 8 bases. The CDR3 runs to 11 residues. After removal of 8 bases from V and 4 bases from J, the junction contained 0 bases not matched to a gene. Germline lookup yields CDR1 MNHNY and CDR2 SVGAGI (reference sequence). CDR3 in amino acids: CASAGGETQYF. DNA for the CDR3: TGTGCCAGCGCGGGGGGAGAGACCCAGTACTTC.

This chain joins TRBV6-5 and TRBJ2-6; D is possibly TRBD2 (6 bases). Trimming stripped 3 bases from V and 3 bases from J, with 9 bases between. The CDR3 is 15 residues long. CDR1 is MNHEY, CDR2 SVGAGI, per germline. In DNA, the CDR3 is TGTGCCAGCAGTTATGGGGGGAATGGGGCCAACGTCCTGACTTTC. It yields the protein CASSYGGNGANVLTF.

The rearrangement uses TRBV5-1 and TRBJ2-7, with D perhaps TRBD2 (6 bases). Trimming cost V 5 bases and J 1 base, with 19 bases left between them. The germline CDR1 and CDR2 sequences are SGHRS and YFSETQ. The CDR3 consists of 16 residues. The CDR3 nucleotides are TGCGCCAGCAGGTCCTTTGCCTCCGGAGGGTCCTACGAGCAGTACTTC. This sequence encodes CASRSFASGGSYEQYF.

This clone has only a few counts. V gene TRBV27 combines with J gene TRBJ1-5, with D maybe TRBD1 (6 bases). The CDR3 consists of 15 residues. Germline assignment: CDR1 MNHEY and CDR2 SMNVEV (reference sequence). V lost 6 bases and J lost 0, with 12 bases in between. The CDR3 DNA reads as TGTGCCAGCAGGACGAACAGGGTTAGCAATCAGCCCCAGCATTTT. Amino acids: CASRTNRVSNQPQHF.

This sequence joins TRBV19 and TRBJ2-7; D might be TRBD1 (6 bases). V was trimmed by 5 bases and J by 2 bases, leaving 7 bases between them. The CDR3 contains 12 residues. CDR1 is LNHDA, CDR2 SQIVND, per germline (reference sequence). This chain's CDR3 is CASSRDTYEQYF. DNA for the CDR3: TGTGCCAGTAGTCGGGACACCTACGAGCAGTACTTC.

The count of this clone is one. This chain links TRBV15 with TRBJ2-5, with 9 bases matching TRBD2. CDR3 length: 16 residues. Germline CDR1 and CDR2: LNHNV and YYDKDF (reference sequence). V was pared by 7 bases and J by 0 bases, with 9 bases of the junction left unmatched. CDR3 loop: CATTISGRGYQETQYF. CDR3 DNA: TGTGCCACCACCATTAGCGGGAGAGGTTACCAAGAGACCCAGTACTTC.

The J gene is TRBJ2-2, the V gene TRBV25-1; the D is unclear. From germline, CDR1 is MGHDK and CDR2 SYGVNS. CDR3 length: 13 amino acids. Trimming shortened V by 5 bases and J by 5 bases, and 9 bases separated the two germline ends. The CDR3 region has the DNA TGTGCCAGCAGTCTTGGGGTTACCGGGGAGCTGTTTTTT. Translated: CASSLGVTGELFF.

This clone is medium-sized (0.01 to 0.1%). The chain combines TRBV5-5 with TRBJ2-1; weak D call: TRBD1 (5 bases). The germline gives CDR1 SGHKS, CDR2 YYEKEE (reference sequence). The CDR3 is 15 amino acids. Trimming removed 0 bases at V and 2 bases at J, with 9 bases between. CDR3 region: CASSLDQGAYNEQFF. CDR3 in DNA: TGTGCCAGCAGCTTGGATCAAGGGGCCTACAATGAGCAGTTCTTC.

The chain has TRBV5-5 and TRBJ2-7, with 7 positions matching TRBD1. Germline V gene sequence: CDR1 SGHKS, CDR2 YYEKEE (reference sequence). The V gene end was trimmed by 2 bases and the J gene end by 7 bases; junction bases not matched to a gene: 12. The CDR3 sequence is 15 residues long. This CDR3 reads CASSFHDRQGGEQYF. The CDR3 nucleotides are TGTGCCAGCAGCTTCCATGACAGACAGGGTGGTGAGCAGTACTTC.

The chain is built from TRBV6-1 and TRBJ2-2; D gene unclear. CDR1 MNHNS and CDR2 SASEGT come from the germline V gene. This CDR3 is 15 amino acids long. The V and J ends lost 5 bases and 0 bases respectively, with 10 bases between them. The CDR3 reads CASSPSAANTGELFF. DNA of the CDR3: TGTGCCAGCAGTCCTTCCGCCGCGAACACCGGGGAGCTGTTTTTT.

The rearrangement links TRBV7-2 to TRBJ1-5; D gene ambiguous. V was pared by 3 bases and J by 3 bases, with 12 bases between. Germline V gene lookup returns CDR1 SGHTA and CDR2 FQGNSA. The CDR3 covers 15 residues. The CDR3 here is CASSLVGSPNQPQHF. The CDR3 coding sequence is TGTGCCAGCAGCTTGGTAGGGAGCCCCAATCAGCCCCAGCATTTT.

The CDR3 DNA reads as TGTGCCAGCAGCTTAGGCGGAGTCGAGCAGTACTTC. It encodes CASSLGGVEQYF. The chain has TRBV11-1 and TRBJ2-7; D ambiguous. Per the germline V gene, CDR1 is SGHAT and CDR2 is FQDESV (reference sequence). V lost 1 base and J 6 bases, leaving 7 bases between the germline ends. This CDR3 has 12 residues.

This chain links TRBV6-5 with TRBJ2-2, with D unresolved. CDR3 length equals 14 residues. CDR1 MNHEY and CDR2 SVGAGI come from the germline V gene. V was trimmed by 0 bases and J by 5 bases, leaving 7 bases between them. The DNA of the CDR3 is TGTGCCAGCAGTTACTCGAAGGCGACCGGGGAGCTGTTTTTT. Protein product: CASSYSKATGELFF.

This chain links TRBV5-4 with TRBJ2-5; D uncertain. Per germline, CDR1 SGHNT and CDR2 YYREEE (reference sequence). The CDR3 runs to 13 residues. The V and J ends lost 4 bases and 10 bases respectively, with 17 bases between them. The CDR3 here is CASSPDLAGVQYF. CDR3 DNA: TGTGCCAGCAGCCCCGACTTGGCTGGGGTCCAGTACTTC.

This clone was detected once. The rearrangement joins TRBV14 to TRBJ2-7, with 9 bases identical to TRBD1. The germline V gene has CDR1 SGHDN and CDR2 FVKESK. With 4 bases clipped from V and 4 bases from J, the junction kept 11 bases outside the gene matches. There are 16 residues in the CDR3. In nucleotides, the CDR3 is TGTGCCAGCAGCCCGGGCGGTGTACAGGGGGCTTACGAGCAGTACTTC. Its translation: CASSPGGVQGAYEQYF.

This clone was counted between two and nine times. The J gene is TRBJ1-1, the V gene TRBV7-3; tentative D call: TRBD1 (5 bases). This CDR3 is built from 12 residues. V was cut by 5 bases and J by 7 bases, with 11 bases left in between. The germline CDR1 and CDR2 sequences are SGHTA and FQGTGA. The CDR3 here is CASSRRDGEAFF. The CDR3 DNA reads as TGTGCCAGCAGCCGCCGGGACGGTGAAGCTTTCTTT.

The V and J genes are TRBV5-1 and TRBJ2-7; 12 nucleotides agree with TRBD2. Germline CDR1 reads SGHRS; CDR2 reads YFSETQ. The trim removed 5 bases at V and 7 bases at J, leaving 25 bases unmatched. This CDR3 has 20 residues. In DNA form, the CDR3 reads TGCGCCAGCAGTCGGGGAAGGGCGAGGGAGGGCCGACTAGCGGGAGATGAGCAGTACTTC. It yields the protein CASSRGRAREGRLAGDEQYF.

This chain uses TRBV9 with TRBJ2-5, with no clear D. V shed 4 bases and J shed 5 bases, with 9 bases lying between them. Germline CDR1 SGDLS, CDR2 YYNGEE. This CDR3 comprises 12 residues. CDR3 coding DNA: TGTGCCAGCAGCTCCACCGGGGAGACCCAGTACTTC. This encodes CASSSTGETQYF.

The chain employs TRBV7-3 and TRBJ2-3, with D possibly being TRBD2 (5 bases). The V gene's germline CDR1 is SGHTA and CDR2 FQGTGA. The CDR3 has 16 residues. Trimming took 5 bases from V and 0 from J, leaving 15 bases between them. As DNA, the CDR3 is TGTGCCAGCAGCCTAGGACTGACGGCTAGCACAGATACGCAGTATTTT. The encoded protein is CASSLGLTASTDTQYF.